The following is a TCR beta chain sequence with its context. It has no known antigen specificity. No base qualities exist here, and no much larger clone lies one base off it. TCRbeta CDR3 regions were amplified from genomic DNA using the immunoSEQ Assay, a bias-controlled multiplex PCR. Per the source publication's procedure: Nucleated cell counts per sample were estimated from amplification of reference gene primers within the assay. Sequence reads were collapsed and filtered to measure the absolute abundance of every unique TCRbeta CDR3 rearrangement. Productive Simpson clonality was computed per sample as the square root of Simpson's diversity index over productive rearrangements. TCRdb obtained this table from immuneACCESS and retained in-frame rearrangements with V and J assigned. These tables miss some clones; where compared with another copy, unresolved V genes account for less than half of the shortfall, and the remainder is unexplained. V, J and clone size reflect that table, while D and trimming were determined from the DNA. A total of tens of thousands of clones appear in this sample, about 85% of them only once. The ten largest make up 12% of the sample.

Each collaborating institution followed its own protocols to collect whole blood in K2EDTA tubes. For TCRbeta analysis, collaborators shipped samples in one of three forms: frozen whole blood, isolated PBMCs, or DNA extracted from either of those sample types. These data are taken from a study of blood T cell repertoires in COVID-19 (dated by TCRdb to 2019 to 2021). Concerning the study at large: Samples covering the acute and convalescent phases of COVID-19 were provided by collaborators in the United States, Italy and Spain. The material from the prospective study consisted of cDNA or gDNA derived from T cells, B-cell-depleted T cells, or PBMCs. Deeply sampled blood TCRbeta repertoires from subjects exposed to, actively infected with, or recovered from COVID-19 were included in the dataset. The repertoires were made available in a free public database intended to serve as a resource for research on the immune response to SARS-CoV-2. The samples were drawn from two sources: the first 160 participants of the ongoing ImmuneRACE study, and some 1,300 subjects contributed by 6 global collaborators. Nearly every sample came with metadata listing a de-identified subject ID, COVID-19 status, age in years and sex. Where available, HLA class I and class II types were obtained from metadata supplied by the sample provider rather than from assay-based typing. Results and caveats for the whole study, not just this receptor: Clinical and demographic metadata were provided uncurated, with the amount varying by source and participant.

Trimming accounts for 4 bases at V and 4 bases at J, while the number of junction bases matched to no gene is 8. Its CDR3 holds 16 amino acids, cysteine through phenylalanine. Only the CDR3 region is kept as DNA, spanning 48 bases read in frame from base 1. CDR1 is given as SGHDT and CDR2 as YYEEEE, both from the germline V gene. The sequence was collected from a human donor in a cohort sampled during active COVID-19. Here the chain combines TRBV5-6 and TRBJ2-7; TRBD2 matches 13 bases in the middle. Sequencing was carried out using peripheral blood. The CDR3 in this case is CASSRRLAGGAYEQYF. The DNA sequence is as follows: TGTGCCAGCAGCAGAAGACTAGCGGGAGGCGCTTACGAGCAGTACTTC.